This paragraph covers one TCR beta chain sequence. This clone appeared many times. This receptor's antigen is unknown. Base quality data are lacking; no much larger clone is found one base away. The data originate from a study of shared clonotypes between healthy human individuals (dated by TCRdb to about 2020). Turning to the overall study: The cohort comprised a couple of women and three men aged 18 to 49 years. For each donor, three plates each were used for CD4 naive and CD4 memory, two plates were used for CD8 naive, and one plate was used for CD8 memory. Blood TCR repertoires of about 5 healthy adults were deeply sequenced to estimate repertoire size and the extent of clonotype sharing between individuals. Different laboratories and diverse techniques were used to prepare libraries and sequence TCR repertoires, to increase sequencing depth and limit assay-specific biases. Leukapheresis yielded between about 0.85 and 9.5 billion PBMCs per donor. Here is what the overall study found, with its caveats: Compared with non-shared clonotypes, clonotypes shared by all four sorted-subset donors had higher generation probabilities. Even with the large sequencing depth, rarefaction of the sorted-subset datasets indicated that sequencing was incomplete. Only blood was sampled, and tissue TCR repertoires likely differ from those in blood. Pairwise subsampling indicated that sequencing depth was expected to affect the degree of clonotype sharing among donors. When several donors were compared, the shared fraction of clonotypes was about 5% for naive CD4, less than 4% for naive CD8, 2% to 2.5% for memory CD4, and less than 0.5% for memory CD8. Naive subsets generally had larger estimated clonotype richness than memory subsets. The genetic and exposure-history diversity represented was limited by the small number of donors.

Using the deep immunoSEQ assay, TCR CDR3 regions were amplified from genomic DNA by multiplex PCR. Genomic DNA extracted from each cell subset was distributed evenly over all wells of several immunoSEQ 96-well plates, and each plate served as one replicate. For sorted subsets, each replicate PCR was loaded with around 200 ng genomic DNA, equivalent to 30,000 or so T cell genomes. Purified libraries were quantified with a Qubit 3.0 fluorometer, sized on a Bioanalyzer 2100, and re-quantified with the KAPA Library Quantification kit. Every immunoSEQ 96-well plate was sequenced on a separate single-read 150-cycle Illumina NextSeq 550 flow cell. On the study's bioinformatics: Because the immunoSEQ output included only junctional sequences and no quality scores, the filtering could not be the same as the filtering used for full-length reads. To assign V/J genes and CDR3, sequences were annotated against IMGT germline references using PyIR, a Python wrapper for IgBLAST v1.9. Any read was removed if the V/J assignment was weak (E-value above 1e-6), the CDR3 was missing, or the read contained stop codons, out-of-frame junctions, or ambiguous translated residues. V3J clonotypes were defined by identical inferred V gene, J gene, and CDR3 amino acid sequence. To compute the percentage overlap between repertoires, the number of shared unique clonotypes was divided by the size of the smaller repertoire. Three approaches were used to assess repertoire richness: RTK rarefaction, the Chao1 estimator, and Recon v2.1 estimates of unobserved clonotypes. OLGA was used to compute generation probabilities for all TCRbeta clonotypes that the gDNA method yielded from several donors. What TCRdb holds here is the immuneACCESS table cut down to in-frame rearrangements. Part of the clones is not present; checked against another copy, under half of the missing clones reflect an unresolved V gene, and the others are unexplained. Clone size and V and J calls were adopted from that table, with D and trimming inferred from the DNA. The sample contains 550,000 to 700,000 clones, about 80% of them found a single time. The top ten clonotypes cover under 2% of the sample.

The donors were healthy, HIV-negative adults with no recently reported acute infections or vaccinations. Only Caucasian adults living in Nashville, Tennessee, USA were represented among the donors. CD4+ T cells were enriched by magnetic negative selection, after which naive cells were positively selected on CD45RA and the negative fraction was taken as the memory subset. Blood was obtained by leukapheresis, after which PBMCs were separated by Ficoll-Histopaque density gradient centrifugation and cryopreserved in liquid nitrogen vapor phase. Analytical flow cytometry was used to check the purity and quantity of each magnetically sorted T cell population. Each sorted fraction had its genomic DNA isolated and then quantified by UV absorbance on a Nanodrop 2000c. There are 16 amino acids in the CDR3, from cysteine to phenylalanine inclusive. Only CDR3 DNA remains: 48 bases, in frame from the first base. Here V drops 4 bases and J drops 5 bases, and the junction holds 10 bases not matched to any gene. CDR1 SGHDN and CDR2 FVKESK are derived from the germline V gene.

This receptor was obtained from a woman in her 30s in good health. This receptor chain uses TRBV14 and TRBJ2-3, with 9 bases aligning to TRBD1. Sequencing was carried out using memory CD4+ T cells sorted from blood. What the cell subset or site label conveys for this sample: CD45RA-negative fraction. The DNA sequence follows: TGTGCCAGCAGCCTATCCCTCGGACAGGGGCAAGATACGCAGTATTTT. Translated, this is CASSLSLGQGQDTQYF.